This T cell receptor beta chain was captured in a study of T cell repertoires in cytomegalovirus infection. About the study: Use of recently identified HLA-C-restricted and well-studied HLA-B-restricted CMV epitopes was part of the study. Public TCR beta signature analysis indicated the presence of both CMV infection and matching HLA type.

Using its own MiXCR run on the reads, TCRdb lists one record per CDR3 protein. The profile covers about 470,000 distinct CDR3 sequences, with about 39% appearing a single time and 43% taken by the ten largest. In regard to this clonotype: As yet, its antigen is unknown.

Study results and caveats: Identification of carriers of CMV plus the relevant HLA was achieved through cumulative public TCR beta family frequency. CMV-specific TCR beta clonotypes restricted by HLA-C were the ones dominating the ex vivo response.

Trimming cost V 5 bases and J 2 bases; bases outside gene matches: 7. Looked up from germline, CDR1 is SEHNR and CDR2 is FQNEAQ (reference sequence). This CDR3 has 15 residues. The clonotype comes from a human donor in good health (CMV status not recorded). Some clones in this sample may be carry-over from other donors' samples. The sequences come from cultured PBMCs, collected from culture after CMV antigen stimulation. The chain has TRBV7-9 and TRBJ2-7, with 9 bases fitting TRBD2. CDR3 in amino acids: CASSDQTSGPYEQYF. DNA of the CDR3: TGTGCCAGCAGCGACCAGACTAGCGGACCCTACGAGCAGTACTTC.